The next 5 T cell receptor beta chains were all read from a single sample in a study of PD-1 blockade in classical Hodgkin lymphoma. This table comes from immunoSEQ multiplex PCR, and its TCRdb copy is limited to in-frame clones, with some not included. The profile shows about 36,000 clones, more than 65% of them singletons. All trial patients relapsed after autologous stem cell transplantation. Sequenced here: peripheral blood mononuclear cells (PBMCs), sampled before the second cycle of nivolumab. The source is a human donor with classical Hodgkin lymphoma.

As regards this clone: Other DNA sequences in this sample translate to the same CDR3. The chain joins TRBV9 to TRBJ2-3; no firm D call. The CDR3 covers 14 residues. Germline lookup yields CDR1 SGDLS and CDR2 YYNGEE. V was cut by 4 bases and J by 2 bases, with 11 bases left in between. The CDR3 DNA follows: TGTGCCAGCAGCCTCGGGCGGTCCACAGATACGCAGTATTTT. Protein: CASSLGRSTDTQYF.

The CDR3 DNA is TGTGCCAGCAGTGAAAGGAAGAGCACTGAAGCTTTCTTT. Its protein is CASSERKSTEAFF. The chain has TRBV2 and TRBJ1-1; no clear D gene. Germline V gene sequence: CDR1 SNHLY, CDR2 FYNNEI. The CDR3 runs to 13 residues. V dropped 2 bases and J dropped 4 bases, with 8 bases sitting between them.

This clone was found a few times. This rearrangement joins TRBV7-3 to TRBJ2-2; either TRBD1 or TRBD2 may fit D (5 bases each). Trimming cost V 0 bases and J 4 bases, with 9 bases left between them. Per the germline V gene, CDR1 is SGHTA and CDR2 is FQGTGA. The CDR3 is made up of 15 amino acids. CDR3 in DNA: TGTGCCAGCAGCTTAACCGGGACGTCCACCGGGGAGCTGTTTTTT. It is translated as CASSLTGTSTGELFF. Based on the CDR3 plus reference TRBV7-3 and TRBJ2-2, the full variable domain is GAGVSQTPSNKVTEKGKYVELRCDPISGHTALYWYRQSLGQGPEFLIYFQGTGAADDSGLPNDRFFAVRPEGSVSTLKIQRTERGDSAVYLCASSLTGTSTGELFFGEGSRLTVL.

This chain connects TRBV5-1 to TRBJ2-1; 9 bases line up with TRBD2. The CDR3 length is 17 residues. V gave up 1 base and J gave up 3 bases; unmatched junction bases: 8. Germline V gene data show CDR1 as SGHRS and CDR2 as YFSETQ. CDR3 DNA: TGCGCCAGCAGCTTGAGGCCTAGCGGGGAATACTACAATGAGCAGTTCTTC. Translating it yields CASSLRPSGEYYNEQFF. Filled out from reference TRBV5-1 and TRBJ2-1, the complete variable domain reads KAGVTQTPRYLIKTRGQQVTLSCSPISGHRSVSWYQQTPGQGLQFLFEYFSETQRNKGNFPGRFSGRQFSNSRSEMNVSTLELGDSALYLCASSLRPSGEYYNEQFFGPGTRLTVL.

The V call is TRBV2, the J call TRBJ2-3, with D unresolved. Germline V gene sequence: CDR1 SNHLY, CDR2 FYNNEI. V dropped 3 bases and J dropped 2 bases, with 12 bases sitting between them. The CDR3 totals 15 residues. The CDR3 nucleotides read TGTGCCAGCAGTGAGGTAGTAGTCCCCACAGATACGCAGTATTTT. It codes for CASSEVVVPTDTQYF.